This is a list of T cell receptor beta chains from one sample in a study of cytomegalovirus exposure and HLA in healthy donors. The data were produced by immunoSEQ multiplex PCR, yet TCRdb's version contains in-frame clones alone and is incomplete. The sample has under 90,000 clones, more than 60% seen once; the top ten hold approximately 2%. Sequencing used PBMCs. The receptors here all came from a man in his forties in good health and CMV-seronegative. Each CDR3 is given with its conserved first and last residue. Each record gives: D gene, V gene, clone size, J gene, CDR3 protein, CDR3 DNA. D genes are given only for firm matches. Some rows mark clone size as missing; the rest say once, few, many or name a class of expanded clone.

.	TRBV10-1	.	TRBJ1-1	CASSNAAVNTEAFF	TGCGCCAGCAGTAACGCGGCGGTGAACACTGAAGCTTTCTTT
.	TRBV5-6	once	TRBJ2-7	CASSSLRHFYEQYF	TGTGCCAGCAGCTCCCTGCGCCACTTCTACGAGCAGTACTTC
.	TRBV11-3	few	TRBJ2-7	CASSLNINSYEQYF	TGTGCCAGCAGCTTAAACATAAACTCCTACGAGCAGTACTTC
TRBD2	TRBV5-1	.	TRBJ2-7	CASSLRAGLNEQYF	TGCGCCAGCAGCTTAAGGGCGGGACTAAACGAGCAGTACTTC
.	TRBV5-1	few	TRBJ1-6	CASSTVGDSPLHF	TGCGCCAGCAGCACCGTCGGGGATTCACCCCTCCACTTT
TRBD1	TRBV6-1	few	TRBJ1-4	CASSESGRGPEKLFF	TGTGCCAGCAGTGAATCTGGCAGGGGGCCTGAAAAACTGTTTTTT
TRBD1	TRBV28	.	TRBJ1-1	CASSPGQTEAFF	TGTGCCAGCAGTCCGGGACAGACCGAAGCTTTCTTT
.	TRBV9	once	TRBJ2-7	CARSVEQGDEQYF	TGTGCCCGCAGCGTAGAACAGGGTGACGAGCAGTACTTC
.	TRBV15	.	TRBJ1-2	CATSRDTQLYGYTF	TGTGCCACCAGCAGAGATACCCAGTTGTATGGCTACACCTTC
TRBD2	TRBV6-5	.	TRBJ2-1	CASSSLAGGYNEQFF	TGTGCCAGCAGTTCACTAGCGGGAGGCTACAATGAGCAGTTCTTC
TRBD1	TRBV10-3	.	TRBJ1-2	CAISPGTGRGGYTF	TGTGCCATCAGTCCCGGGACAGGGCGAGGCGGCTACACCTTC
.	TRBV7-2	few	TRBJ1-3	CASSRDSSGNTIYF	TGTGCCAGCAGCCGTGACAGCTCTGGAAACACCATATATTTT
.	TRBV5-8	.	TRBJ1-3	CASSWGLGNTIYF	TGTGCCAGCAGCTGGGGGCTTGGAAACACCATATATTTT
TRBD1	TRBV27	.	TRBJ2-7	CASSLSRDRYYEQYF	TGTGCCAGCAGTTTATCAAGGGACAGATACTACGAGCAGTACTTC
TRBD2	TRBV18	.	TRBJ2-3	CASSPLTSGRTDTQYF	TGTGCCAGCTCACCATTGACTAGCGGGAGAACAGATACGCAGTATTTT
.	TRBV7-3	.	TRBJ1-2	CASSRGEDGYTF	TGTGCCAGCAGTCGAGGGGAGGACGGCTACACCTTC
.	TRBV12-1	.	TRBJ2-6	CASSFGRDLCTGANVLTF	TGTGCCAGCAGCTTCGGACGGGACTTGTGTACTGGGGCCAACGTCCTGACTTTC